This TCR beta chain came from a study of shared clonotypes between healthy human individuals. Study-wide results and limits: Sampling involved blood alone; tissue repertoires likely differ. There were few donors, and this limited the genetic and exposure-history diversity represented. Sequencing depth was expected to affect clonotype sharing among donors.

Germline V lookup: CDR1 SGHTA, CDR2 FQGNSA. This CDR3 has 14 amino acids. The V gene end was trimmed by 5 bases and the J gene end by 2 bases; junction bases not matched to a gene: 5. At deep level, the assay was performed. Clones were sequenced by immunoSEQ multiplex PCR, and TCRdb holds only the in-frame ones, with some missing. Of about 480,000 clones detected, roughly 85% appear once; the ten largest clones hold 12%. A remark on this clone: Its antigen is as yet unknown. Other DNA sequences in the sample encode the same CDR3.

The TCR was taken from a woman aged 40 to 50 in good health. Some clones in this sample may be carry-over from other donors' samples. Sequenced sample: PBMCs. The chain uses TRBV7-2 and TRBJ1-1; TRBD1 matches at 7 bases. CDR3 DNA: TGTGCCAGCAGCCCCGGGACAGCAAACACTGAAGCTTTCTTT. Its protein is CASSPGTANTEAFF.